Listed below are T cell receptor beta chains from one sample, sequenced in a study of shared clonotypes between healthy human individuals. Some clones are missing from TCRdb's copy, which holds only in-frame ones; the method was immunoSEQ multiplex PCR. The sample lists about 2.1 million clones, approximately 94% occurring once. Sequenced: naive CD8+ T cells from PBMCs. Receptors originate from a man aged 18 to 30 in good health. Some clones in this sample may be carry-over from other donors' samples. Each CDR3 is given with its conserved first and last residue. Fields, in order: V gene, J gene, D gene, CDR3 protein. The D gene is left open where the match is weak.

v_gene: TRBV27
j_gene: TRBJ2-7
d_gene: -
CDR3aa: CASSSLISSWGEQYF

v_gene: TRBV27
j_gene: TRBJ2-7
d_gene: -
CDR3aa: CASSLGAGGIGEQYF

v_gene: TRBV10-3
j_gene: TRBJ2-1
d_gene: TRBD2
CDR3aa: CAISESTSGISYNEQFF

v_gene: TRBV7-9
j_gene: TRBJ2-3
d_gene: TRBD2
CDR3aa: CASSLSSSGRFEDTQYF

v_gene: TRBV4-3
j_gene: TRBJ2-2
d_gene: TRBD2
CDR3aa: CASSHNSGTSGAPTGELFF

v_gene: TRBV7-2
j_gene: TRBJ2-2
d_gene: TRBD2
CDR3aa: CASSLILGAGGGELFF

v_gene: TRBV29-1
j_gene: TRBJ2-1
d_gene: TRBD2
CDR3aa: CSVEGSAGRNYNEQFF

v_gene: TRBV28
j_gene: TRBJ1-2
d_gene: -
CDR3aa: CASSRGNYGYTF

v_gene: TRBV28
j_gene: TRBJ2-5
d_gene: TRBD1
CDR3aa: CASSWSDREQETQYF

v_gene: TRBV6-5
j_gene: TRBJ2-7
d_gene: TRBD1
CDR3aa: CASSFSGQGHEQYF

v_gene: TRBV19
j_gene: TRBJ2-1
d_gene: -
CDR3aa: CASSTRGPPNEQFF

v_gene: TRBV29-1
j_gene: TRBJ1-1
d_gene: TRBD1
CDR3aa: CSVEVLNRGLNTEAFF

v_gene: TRBV6-5
j_gene: TRBJ2-1
d_gene: TRBD2
CDR3aa: CASSYVTSGRKDEQFF

v_gene: TRBV7-9
j_gene: TRBJ2-1
d_gene: -
CDR3aa: CASSLASLARNEQFF

v_gene: TRBV28
j_gene: TRBJ2-6
d_gene: -
CDR3aa: CASSLMSGANVLTF

v_gene: TRBV11-1
j_gene: TRBJ2-1
d_gene: -
CDR3aa: CASSPRDQNYNEQFF

v_gene: TRBV30
j_gene: TRBJ2-7
d_gene: -
CDR3aa: CAWSVWSSYEQYF

v_gene: TRBV10-3
j_gene: TRBJ2-1
d_gene: -
CDR3aa: CAISVSRISYNEQFF

v_gene: TRBV5-5
j_gene: TRBJ2-7
d_gene: TRBD1
CDR3aa: CASSLLPGTEYEQYF

v_gene: TRBV28
j_gene: TRBJ1-3
d_gene: -
CDR3aa: CASSSPGGYSGNTIYF

v_gene: TRBV19
j_gene: TRBJ1-5
d_gene: TRBD1
CDR3aa: CASSDGQGGNQPQHF